This T cell receptor (beta chain) was sequenced during a study of T-cell reconstitution after alpha-beta-depleted transplantation in children. Whole-study results and caveats: At around two months after transplant, the alpha-beta T cells were reportedly derived from several hundred expanded clones that came from non-depleted graft cells. Newly generated T cells supplied most T-cell counts and diversity one year post-transplant.

This clonotype was seen repeatedly, ten times or more. Its matching antigen is unknown. Unique molecular identifiers were incorporated during preparation of the TCRbeta library. A single record per CDR3 protein comes from TCRdb applying MiXCR to the PCR reads. The data show some 150,000 distinct CDR3 sequences, around 9% seen once. The CDR3 is made up of 12 amino acids. Germline V CDR1 and CDR2: SGHNT, YYREEE (reference sequence). The V gene lost 1 base and the J gene lost 6 bases, with 5 bases spanning the gap. The receptor was derived from a female patient aged 2-10 years who had a stem cell transplant for congenital amegakaryocytic thrombocytopenia, so the T cells may come from the graft donor. This material consisted of PBMCs, mostly from graft donor cells, taken 180 days after TCRalphabeta/CD19-depleted stem cell transplant. The V and J genes are TRBV5-4 and TRBJ2-1; D is undetermined. This chain's CDR3 is CASSLYRNEQFF. The CDR3 nucleotides are TGTGCCAGCAGCTTGTACCGCAATGAGCAGTTCTTC.